These 13 T cell receptor beta chains came from one sample sequenced in a study of blood T cells in healthy people across ages (dated by TCRdb to about 2015). The library was produced with 5' RACE. Instrument used: Illumina HiSeq 2500. A second PCR of roughly 7 to 11 cycles was performed with a sample-barcoded 5' primer and a J-beta primer mix. In TCRdb, the public reads were trimmed at Q25 with fastp and aligned with MiXCR, with productive beta chains retained. Under each unique CDR3 protein, matching rows form one entry showing the most common genes and DNA. Counted in this sample were over a million distinct CDR3 sequences; 45% of them appeared once. The ten largest clones represent approximately 17% of the sample. Source material: blood. These receptors came from a woman aged 60-75 years in good health.

The CDR3 DNA reads TGTGCCAGCTCACCGAAACAGGGTGGGGTCAATGAGCAGTTCTTC. Residues: CASSPKQGGVNEQFF. The J gene is TRBJ2-1, the V gene TRBV18, with a weak D call TRBD1 (6 bases). The CDR3 length is 15 residues. V lost 3 bases to trimming and J lost 6 bases, with 15 bases between them. The V gene's germline CDR1 is KGHSH and CDR2 LQKENI.

This chain links TRBV7-8 with TRBJ2-1, with 9 positions matching TRBD2. Per germline, CDR1 SGHVS and CDR2 FQNEAQ. Trimming took 5 bases from V and 14 from J; bases not matched to a gene: 4. This CDR3 has 11 amino acids. This CDR3 reads CASSPQREEFF. The CDR3 DNA reads as TGTGCCAGCAGCCCCCAGCGGGAGGAGTTCTTC.

This clonotype was seen at least ten times. The J gene is TRBJ1-5, the V gene TRBV7-2; the D gene is possibly TRBD1 (6 bases). CDR1 and CDR2 (germline): SGHTA, FQGNSA. Trimming stripped 5 bases from V and 2 bases from J, with 13 bases between. The CDR3 length is 15 residues. The DNA of the CDR3 is TGTGCCAGCAGCCCTACAGGGTTTCGCAATCAGCCCCAGCATTTT. It specifies CASSPTGFRNQPQHF. The variable domain in full, completed from reference TRBV7-2 and TRBJ1-5, reads GAGVSQSPSNKVTEKGKDVELRCDPISGHTALYWYRQSLGQGLEFLIYFQGNSAPDKSGLPSDRFSAERTGGSVSTLTIQRTQQEDSAVYLCASSPTGFRNQPQHFGDGTRLSIL.

The chain links TRBV27 to TRBJ2-1; 8 bases align to TRBD2. The V gene end was trimmed by 8 bases and the J gene end by 9 bases; junction bases not matched to a gene: 9. This CDR3 has 13 amino acids. The germline CDR1 and CDR2 sequences are MNHEY and SMNVEV (reference sequence). The CDR3 spells CASSSGGGSEQFF. As DNA, the CDR3 is TGTGCCAGCTCCTCCGGGGGGGGAAGTGAGCAGTTCTTC.

This clonotype was seen only a few times. The chain links TRBV20-1 to TRBJ2-7; TRBD2 matches at 12 bases. Germline CDR1 is DFQATT and CDR2 is SNEGSKA (reference sequence). Trimming cost V 4 bases and J 1 base; bases outside gene matches: 8. The length of the CDR3 is 16 residues. The CDR3 DNA is TGCAGTGCTACTGACGGGACTAGCGGGTTTTCCTACGAGCAGTACTTC. It encodes CSATDGTSGFSYEQYF.

Concerning this clonotype itself: A read error is possible here, since a much larger clone lies one base away. The chain is built from TRBV20-1 and TRBJ2-5, with 11 bases matching TRBD2. Germline-derived CDR1 and CDR2 are DFQATT and SNEGSKA (reference sequence). CDR3 length equals 14 residues. J lost 11 bases, V lost 1 base, and 9 bases had no gene match. The CDR3 loop is CSARGGLADNEQYF. The CDR3 DNA reads TGCAGTGCTAGAGGGGGACTAGCGGACAATGAGCAGTACTTC.

This clonotype showed up just a few times. The chain couples TRBV29-1 to TRBJ1-1; unclear D gene. Germline-derived CDR1 and CDR2 are SQVTM and ANQGSEA. This CDR3 comprises 11 residues. V was trimmed by 4 bases and J by 5 bases, leaving 8 bases between them. CDR3 bases: TGCAGCGTTGTTAAAGGAACTGAAGCTTTCTTT. It specifies CSVVKGTEAFF.

This clonotype was observed a few times. The genes are TRBV11-2 and TRBJ2-4; the D is unclear. V was shortened by 1 base and J by 6 bases, with 13 bases between the two germline ends. Germline V gene sequence: CDR1 SGHAT, CDR2 FQNNGV. The CDR3 has 15 residues. CDR3 DNA sequence: TGTGCCAGCAGCTTAGGAGGAAGCCCCCGAAACATTCAGTACTTC. It yields the protein CASSLGGSPRNIQYF.

This clonotype was observed a few times. V and J are TRBV9 and TRBJ2-1, with a possible D match to TRBD1 (6 bases). Trimming shortened V by 0 bases and J by 9 bases, and 19 bases separated the two germline ends. CDR1 and CDR2 from the germline V gene are SGDLS and YYNGEE. The CDR3 sequence is 16 residues long. The CDR3 here is CASSVAPSQGFVEQFF. CDR3 nucleotides: TGTGCCAGCAGCGTAGCTCCGTCTCAGGGGTTTGTTGAGCAGTTCTTC.

This clonotype occurred a few times. J is TRBJ2-5 and V is TRBV6-4; weak D call: TRBD2 (5 bases). The DNA matches TRBJ2-7 better at its end, which makes the J call doubtful. The CDR3 loop spans 14 amino acids. Looked up from germline, CDR1 is MRHNA and CDR2 is SNTAGT. CDR3 sequence: CASSVWNNGGEQYF. The CDR3 region has the DNA TGTGCCAGCAGTGTCTGGAATAACGGAGGCGAGCAGTACTTC.

The J gene is TRBJ1-5, the V gene TRBV12-3 or TRBV12-4; D gene ambiguous. This CDR3 region has 14 residues. Trimming took 6 bases from V and 6 from J, leaving 15 bases between them. The CDR3 DNA follows: TGTGCCAGCAGAGGTCTGGGGTCAGGTCAGCCCCAGCATTTT. As protein: CASRGLGSGQPQHF.

This clonotype was recorded a few times. This chain joins TRBV18 and TRBJ2-3; TRBD1 agrees at 9 bases. From germline, CDR1 is KGHSH and CDR2 LQKENI. V dropped 2 bases and J dropped 0; count of bases not matched to a gene: 6. The CDR3 runs 17 residues. Here the CDR3 DNA reads TGTGCCAGCTCACCAATCCCGGACAGGGGAAGCACAGATACGCAGTATTTT. This translates into CASSPIPDRGSTDTQYF.

V gene TRBV21-1 combines with J gene TRBJ2-1; the D call TRBD2 from the table was never checked on the DNA. TRBV21-1 is recorded as a pseudogene. The CDR3 sequence is 17 residues long. This CDR3 reads CASPKGAGETVVDEQFF. CDR3 nucleotide sequence: TGTGCCAGCCCAAAGGGAGCGGGGGAGACAGTCGTCGATGAGCAGTTCTTC.